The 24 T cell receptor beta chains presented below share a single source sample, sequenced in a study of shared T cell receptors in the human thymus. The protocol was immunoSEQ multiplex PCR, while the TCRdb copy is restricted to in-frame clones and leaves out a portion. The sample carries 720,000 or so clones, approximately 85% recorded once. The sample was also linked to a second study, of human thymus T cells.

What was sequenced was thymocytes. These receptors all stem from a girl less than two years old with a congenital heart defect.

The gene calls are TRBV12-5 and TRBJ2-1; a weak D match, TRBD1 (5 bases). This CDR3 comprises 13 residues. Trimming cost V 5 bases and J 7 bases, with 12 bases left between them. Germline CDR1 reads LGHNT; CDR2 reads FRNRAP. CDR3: CASGPARGNEQFF. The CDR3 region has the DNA TGTGCTAGTGGTCCCGCTAGGGGTAATGAGCAGTTCTTC.

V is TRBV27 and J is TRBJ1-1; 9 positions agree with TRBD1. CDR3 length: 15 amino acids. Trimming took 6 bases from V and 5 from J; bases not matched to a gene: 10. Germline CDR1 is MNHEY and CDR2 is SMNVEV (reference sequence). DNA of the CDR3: TGTGCCAGCAGCCCAATGGGGGGACAGGGAACTGAAGCTTTCTTT. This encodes CASSPMGGQGTEAFF.

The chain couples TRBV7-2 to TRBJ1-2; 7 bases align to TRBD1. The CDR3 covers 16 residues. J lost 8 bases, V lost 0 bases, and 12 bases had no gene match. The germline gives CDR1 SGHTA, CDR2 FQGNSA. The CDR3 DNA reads TGTGCCAGCAGCTTAGCGCGACAGGGCCCACGAGAGGGCTACACCTTC. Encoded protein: CASSLARQGPREGYTF.

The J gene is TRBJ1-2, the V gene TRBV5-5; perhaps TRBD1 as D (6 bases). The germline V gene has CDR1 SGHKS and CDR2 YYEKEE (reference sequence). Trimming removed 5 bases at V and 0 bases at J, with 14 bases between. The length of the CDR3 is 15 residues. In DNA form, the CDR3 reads TGTGCCAGCAGTACTCCGGGACACCCTAACTATGGCTACACCTTC. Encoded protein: CASSTPGHPNYGYTF.

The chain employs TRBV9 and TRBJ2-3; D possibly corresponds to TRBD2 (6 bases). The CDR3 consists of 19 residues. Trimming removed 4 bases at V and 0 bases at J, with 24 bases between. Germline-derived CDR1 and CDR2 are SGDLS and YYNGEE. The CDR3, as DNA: TGTGCCAGCAGCTCTCGATCGGGACTCCTCAATTCTAGCACAGATACGCAGTATTTT. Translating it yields CASSSRSGLLNSSTDTQYF.

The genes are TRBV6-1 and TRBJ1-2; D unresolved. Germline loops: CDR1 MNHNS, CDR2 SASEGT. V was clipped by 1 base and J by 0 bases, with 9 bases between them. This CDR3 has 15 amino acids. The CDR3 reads CASSEDRPPNYGYTF. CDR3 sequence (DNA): TGTGCCAGCAGTGAAGACAGACCTCCTAACTATGGCTACACCTTC.

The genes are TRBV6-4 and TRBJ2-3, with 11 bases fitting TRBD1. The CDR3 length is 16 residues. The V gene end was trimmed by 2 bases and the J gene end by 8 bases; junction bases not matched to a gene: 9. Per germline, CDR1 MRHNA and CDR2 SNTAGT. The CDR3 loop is CASSDGQGAQIGTQYF. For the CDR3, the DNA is TGTGCCAGCAGTGACGGACAGGGGGCACAGATTGGTACGCAGTATTTT.

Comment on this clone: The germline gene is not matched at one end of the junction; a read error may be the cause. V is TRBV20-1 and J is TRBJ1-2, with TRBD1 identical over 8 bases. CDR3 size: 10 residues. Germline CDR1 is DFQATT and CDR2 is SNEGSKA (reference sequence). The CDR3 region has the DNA TGCAGTGCTAGAGGGGGGACAGGCAGCTTC. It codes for CSARGGTGSF.

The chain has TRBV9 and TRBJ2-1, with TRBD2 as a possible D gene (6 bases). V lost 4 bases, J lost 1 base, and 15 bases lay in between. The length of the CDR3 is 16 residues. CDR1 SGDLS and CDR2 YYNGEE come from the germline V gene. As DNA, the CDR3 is TGTGCCAGCAGCTCACGCCCCGGGACTTCCTACAATGAGCAGTTCTTC. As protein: CASSSRPGTSYNEQFF.

The CDR3 spells CASRRGLARAGQETQYF. CDR3 DNA sequence: TGCGCCAGCAGGAGGGGACTAGCTCGGGCTGGACAAGAGACCCAGTACTTC. This chain connects TRBV5-1 to TRBJ2-5; 9 bases align to TRBD2. Trimming at V came to 5 bases and at J to 2 bases, leaving 13 bases not matched to a gene. The CDR3 totals 17 residues. Germline CDR1 is SGHRS and CDR2 is YFSETQ.

The DNA of the CDR3 is TGTGCCAGCCGTCGGAGGCACTACGAGCAGTACTTC. The encoded protein is CASRRRHYEQYF. The chain employs TRBV6-1 and TRBJ2-7, with a weak D call TRBD2 (5 bases). With 8 bases removed from V and 3 bases from J, the gap between germline ends came to 11 bases. The CDR3 consists of 12 residues. Germline CDR1 reads MNHNS; CDR2 reads SASEGT.

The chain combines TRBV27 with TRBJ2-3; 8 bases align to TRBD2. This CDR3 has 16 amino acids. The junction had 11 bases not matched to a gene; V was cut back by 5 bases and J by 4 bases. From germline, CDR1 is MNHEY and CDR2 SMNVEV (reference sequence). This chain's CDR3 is CASSRLMGLVADTQYF. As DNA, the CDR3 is TGTGCCAGCAGTCGACTCATGGGACTAGTGGCAGATACGCAGTATTTT.

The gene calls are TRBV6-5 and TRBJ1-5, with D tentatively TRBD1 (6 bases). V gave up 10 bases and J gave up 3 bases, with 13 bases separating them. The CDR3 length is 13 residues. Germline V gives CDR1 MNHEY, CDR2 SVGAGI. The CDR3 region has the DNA TGTGCCACCCAGAACAGGGTCAATCAGCCCCAGCATTTT. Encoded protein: CATQNRVNQPQHF.

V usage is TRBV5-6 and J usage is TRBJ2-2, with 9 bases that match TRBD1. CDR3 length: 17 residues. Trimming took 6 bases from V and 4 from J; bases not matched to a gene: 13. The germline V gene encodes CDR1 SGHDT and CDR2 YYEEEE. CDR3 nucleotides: TGTGCCAGCACCCTATTCCGGGGACAGGGAACCACCGGGGAGCTGTTTTTT. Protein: CASTLFRGQGTTGELFF. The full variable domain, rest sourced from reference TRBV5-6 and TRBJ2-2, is DAGVTQSPTHLIKTRGQQVTLRCSPKSGHDTVSWYQQALGQGPQFIFQYYEEEERQRGNFPDRFSGHQFPNYSSELNVNALLLGDSALYLCASTLFRGQGTTGELFFGEGSRLTVL.

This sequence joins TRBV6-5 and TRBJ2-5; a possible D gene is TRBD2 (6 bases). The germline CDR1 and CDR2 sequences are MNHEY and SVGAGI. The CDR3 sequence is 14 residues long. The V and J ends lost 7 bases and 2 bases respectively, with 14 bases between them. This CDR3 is CASNRRGAQETQYF. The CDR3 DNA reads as TGTGCCAGCAATCGGCGGGGAGCACAAGAGACCCAGTACTTC.

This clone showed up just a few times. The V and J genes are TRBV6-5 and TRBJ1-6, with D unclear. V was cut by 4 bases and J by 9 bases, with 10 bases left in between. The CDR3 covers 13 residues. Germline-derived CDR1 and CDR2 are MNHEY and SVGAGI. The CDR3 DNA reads TGTGCCAGCAGTTCCCATCGGGGTTCACCCCTCCACTTT. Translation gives CASSSHRGSPLHF.

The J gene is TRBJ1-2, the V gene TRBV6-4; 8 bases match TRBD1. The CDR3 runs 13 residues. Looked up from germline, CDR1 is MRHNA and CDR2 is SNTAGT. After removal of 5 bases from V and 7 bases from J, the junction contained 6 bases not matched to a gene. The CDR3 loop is CASSQTGVTGYTF. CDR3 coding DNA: TGTGCCAGCAGTCAGACAGGGGTGACTGGCTACACCTTC.

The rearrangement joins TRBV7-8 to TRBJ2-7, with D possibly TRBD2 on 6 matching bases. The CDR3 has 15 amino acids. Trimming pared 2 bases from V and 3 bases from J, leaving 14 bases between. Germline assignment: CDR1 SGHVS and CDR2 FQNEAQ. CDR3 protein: CASSLNFRRGYEQYF. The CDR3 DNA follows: TGTGCCAGCAGCTTAAATTTTAGGCGGGGCTACGAGCAGTACTTC.

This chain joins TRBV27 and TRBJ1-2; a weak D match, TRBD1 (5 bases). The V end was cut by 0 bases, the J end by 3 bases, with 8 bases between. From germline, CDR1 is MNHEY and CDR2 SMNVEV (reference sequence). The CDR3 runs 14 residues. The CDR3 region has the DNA TGTGCCAGCAGTTTATCGGGAGGGGACTATGGCTACACCTTC. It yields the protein CASSLSGGDYGYTF.

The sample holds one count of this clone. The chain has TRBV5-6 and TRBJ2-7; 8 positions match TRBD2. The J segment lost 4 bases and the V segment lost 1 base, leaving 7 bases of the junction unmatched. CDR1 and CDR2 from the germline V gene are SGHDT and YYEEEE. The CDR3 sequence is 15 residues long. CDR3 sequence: CASSLLAGGPYEQYF. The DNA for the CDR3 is TGTGCCAGCAGCTTGTTGGCGGGAGGTCCGTACGAGCAGTACTTC.

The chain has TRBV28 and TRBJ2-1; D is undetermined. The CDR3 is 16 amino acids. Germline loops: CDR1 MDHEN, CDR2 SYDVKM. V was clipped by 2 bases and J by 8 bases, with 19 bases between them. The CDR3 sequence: CASSLASVGTSHEQFF. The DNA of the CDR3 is TGTGCCAGCAGTTTAGCATCCGTGGGCACCTCACATGAGCAGTTCTTC.

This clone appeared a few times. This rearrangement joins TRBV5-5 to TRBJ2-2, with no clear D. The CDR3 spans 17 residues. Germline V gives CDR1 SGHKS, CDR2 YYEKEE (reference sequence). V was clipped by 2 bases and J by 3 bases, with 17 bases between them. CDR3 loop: CASSLGAVAMDTGELFF. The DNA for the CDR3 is TGTGCCAGCAGCTTAGGAGCCGTAGCCATGGACACCGGGGAGCTGTTTTTT.

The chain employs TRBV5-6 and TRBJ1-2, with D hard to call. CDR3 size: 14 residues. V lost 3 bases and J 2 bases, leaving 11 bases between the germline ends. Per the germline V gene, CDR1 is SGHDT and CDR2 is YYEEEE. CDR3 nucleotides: TGTGCCAGCAGCTCCCCGTGGCGGAACTATGGCTACACCTTC. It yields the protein CASSSPWRNYGYTF.

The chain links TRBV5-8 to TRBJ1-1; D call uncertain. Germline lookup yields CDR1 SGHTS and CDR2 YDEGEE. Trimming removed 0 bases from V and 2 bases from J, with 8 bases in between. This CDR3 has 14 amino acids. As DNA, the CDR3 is TGTGCCAGCAGCTTGGCCGGAGCTAACACTGAAGCTTTCTTT. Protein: CASSLAGANTEAFF.